A single sample gave rise to the 27 T cell receptor beta chains below, sequenced in a study of OX40 agonist ivuxolimab in advanced cancers. Generated by immunoSEQ multiplex PCR, the TCRdb table keeps only in-frame clones and is missing some. The data show under 150,000 clones, 85% to 90% seen once. The sample consisted of CD4+ or CD8+ T cells sorted from blood, taken in a trial of the OX40 agonist ivuxolimab. The origin of the receptors is an adult with an advanced solid tumor such as melanoma, head and neck, liver or kidney cancer.

This clone was seen once. The J gene is TRBJ1-5, the V gene TRBV19; TRBD1 is a possible D gene (5 bases). CDR1 and CDR2 (germline): LNHDA, SQIVND (reference sequence). Trimming shortened V by 4 bases and J by 9 bases, and 22 bases separated the two germline ends. The CDR3 is 16 residues long. Written as DNA, the CDR3 is TGTGCCAGTAGTACCATTGAAATGGTGGGGGGATTGCCCCAGCATTTT. It codes for CASSTIEMVGGLPQHF.

The table lists this clone with a count of one. The chain is built from TRBV18 and TRBJ2-3; TRBD2 matches at 9 bases. From germline, CDR1 is KGHSH and CDR2 LQKENI. This CDR3 is 17 amino acids long. The J segment lost 4 bases and the V segment lost 0 bases, leaving 8 bases of the junction unmatched. This CDR3 is CASSPPVGGGAADTQYF. CDR3 DNA sequence: TGTGCCAGCTCACCACCGGTGGGCGGGGGGGCCGCAGATACGCAGTATTTT.

The chain uses TRBV28 and TRBJ2-1; 15 bases are a match to TRBD2. This CDR3 region has 14 residues. The germline V gene has CDR1 MDHEN and CDR2 SYDVKM. The CDR3 DNA reads as TGTGCTTGTGGACTAGCGGGGGGGAGCAATGAGCAGTTCTTC. Amino acid sequence: CACGLAGGSNEQFF.

The rearrangement links TRBV5-1 to TRBJ2-3; D is undetermined. The CDR3 loop spans 15 amino acids. CDR1 is SGHRS and CDR2 is YFSETQ in the germline V gene. V lost 1 base and J lost 0, with 9 bases in between. The CDR3 DNA reads as TGCGCCAGCAGCTTGCAACAGACCAGCACAGATACGCAGTATTTT. It encodes CASSLQQTSTDTQYF.

The CDR3 DNA is TGTGCCAGCAGTGCCCCTCAGGGTAGGCCTGGGGCCAACGTCCTGACTTTC. Translating it yields CASSAPQGRPGANVLTF. This chain connects TRBV6-1 to TRBJ2-6; perhaps TRBD1 as D (5 bases). This CDR3 spans 17 amino acids. V was trimmed by 4 bases and J by 2 bases, leaving 15 bases between them. Germline assignment: CDR1 MNHNS and CDR2 SASEGT.

In its sample, this clone was seen once. The genes are TRBV7-9 and TRBJ1-2; D remains ambiguous. V was shortened by 1 base and J by 0 bases, with 6 bases between the two germline ends. The CDR3 is 14 amino acids. Germline-derived CDR1 and CDR2 are SEHNR and FQNEAQ (reference sequence). CDR3 sequence: CASSLGAANYGYTF. The CDR3 nucleotides are TGTGCCAGCAGCTTAGGGGCGGCTAACTATGGCTACACCTTC. Full variable domain (rest looked up from reference TRBV7-9 and TRBJ1-2): DTGVSQNPRHKITKRGQNVTFRCDPISEHNRLYWYRQTLGQGPEFLTYFQNEAQLEKSRLLSDRFSAERPKGSFSTLEIQRTEQGDSAMYLCASSLGAANYGYTFGSGTRLTVV.

The chain couples TRBV28 to TRBJ1-1, with TRBD1 matching over 10 bases. The CDR3 length is 15 residues. Looked up from germline, CDR1 is MDHEN and CDR2 is SYDVKM. V shed 7 bases and J 7 bases; nucleotides not matched to a gene: 12. In nucleotides, the CDR3 is TGTGCCAGCACCCTTTTGGGACAGGGGATCTTTGAAGCTTTCTTT. Encoded protein: CASTLLGQGIFEAFF.

The rearrangement uses TRBV19 and TRBJ1-5, with unresolved D. Trimming took 6 bases from V and 0 from J, leaving 18 bases between them. The CDR3 covers 17 residues. The germline V gene encodes CDR1 LNHDA and CDR2 SQIVND (reference sequence). DNA for the CDR3: TGTGCCAGTAGGGGTACAGCAGGAGGTTATAGCAATCAGCCCCAGCATTTT. Its translation is CASRGTAGGYSNQPQHF. Full variable domain (rest looked up from reference TRBV19 and TRBJ1-5): DGGITQSPKYLFRKEGQNVTLSCEQNLNHDAMYWYRQDPGQGLRLIYYSQIVNDFQKGDIAEGYSVSREKKESFPLTVTSAQKNPTAFYLCASRGTAGGYSNQPQHFGDGTRLSIL.

This sequence joins TRBV29-1 and TRBJ1-2; D is ambiguous. The V gene lost 5 bases and the J gene lost 4 bases, with 11 bases spanning the gap. Germline V gene sequence: CDR1 SQVTM, CDR2 ANQGSEA. The length of the CDR3 is 12 residues. The CDR3 spells CSVIRQSYGYTF. CDR3 in DNA: TGCAGCGTTATTCGCCAAAGCTATGGCTACACCTTC.

This clone has just one count. This sequence joins TRBV19 and TRBJ1-2, with 10 nucleotides matching TRBD1. The CDR3 loop spans 14 amino acids. V was pared by 7 bases and J by 2 bases, with 4 bases of the junction left unmatched. Germline V CDR1 and CDR2: LNHDA, SQIVND (reference sequence). Written as DNA, the CDR3 is TGTGCCAGTACGGGGACAGGGGTGAACTATGGCTACACCTTC. It yields the protein CASTGTGVNYGYTF.

The chain links TRBV13 to TRBJ2-3, with 9 positions matching TRBD2. Germline assignment: CDR1 PRHDT and CDR2 FYEKMQ (reference sequence). After removal of 2 bases from V and 6 bases from J, the junction contained 6 bases not matched to a gene. CDR3 length equals 15 residues. This chain's CDR3 is CASSLWPAGGDTQYF. As DNA, the CDR3 is TGTGCCAGCAGCTTATGGCCAGCGGGGGGTGATACGCAGTATTTT.

V and J are TRBV19 and TRBJ2-3, with TRBD2 matching over 7 bases. This CDR3 comprises 15 residues. In germline, CDR1 is LNHDA, CDR2 SQIVND (reference sequence). With V trimmed by 3 bases and J by 1 base, 4 bases remained unmatched. The CDR3 is CASSIGAGGTDTQYF. The CDR3, as DNA: TGTGCCAGTAGTATCGGGGCGGGGGGCACAGATACGCAGTATTTT.

The chain has TRBV11-3 and TRBJ2-7; TRBD2 aligns across 9 bases. J was trimmed by 7 bases and V by 3 bases; bases with no gene match: 13. The germline V gene has CDR1 SGHNT and CDR2 YENEEA. This CDR3 comprises 16 residues. The CDR3 nucleotides read TGTGCCAGCAGCTTCCCTCAGCGGGGGGCCACCCTGGAGCAGTACTTC. Its translation is CASSFPQRGATLEQYF.

V usage is TRBV7-9 and J usage is TRBJ1-6, with 7 positions matching TRBD1. Unmatched junction bases numbered 2, after V lost 5 bases and J lost 7 bases. CDR3 length: 13 residues. CDR1 is SEHNR, CDR2 FQNEAQ, per germline (reference sequence). CDR3 loop: CASSQTGNSPLHF. As DNA, the CDR3 is TGTGCCAGCAGCCAGACAGGGAATTCACCCCTCCACTTT. Supplemented by reference TRBV7-9 and TRBJ1-6, the full variable domain reads DTGVSQNPRHKITKRGQNVTFRCDPISEHNRLYWYRQTLGQGPEFLTYFQNEAQLEKSRLLSDRFSAERPKGSFSTLEIQRTEQGDSAMYLCASSQTGNSPLHFGNGTRLTVT.

The rearrangement joins TRBV27 to TRBJ2-3; 8 bases agree with TRBD1. Germline values: CDR1 MNHEY, CDR2 SMNVEV (reference sequence). CDR3 length equals 13 residues. J lost 5 bases, V lost 5 bases, and 3 bases had no gene match. The CDR3 region has the DNA TGTGCCAGCAGTCACAGGGGGGTAGATACGCAGTATTTT. As protein: CASSHRGVDTQYF.

The chain joins TRBV2 to TRBJ1-1; D ambiguous. There are 12 residues in the CDR3. The V gene lost 5 bases and the J gene lost 13 bases, with 17 bases spanning the gap. Germline assignment: CDR1 SNHLY and CDR2 FYNNEI. CDR3 nucleotides: TGTGCCAGCAGTTACTATTCAAAGGATGGTTTCTTT. Protein product: CASSYYSKDGFF.

J is TRBJ2-3 and V is TRBV9; 11 bases are shared with TRBD2. V was clipped by 0 bases and J by 2 bases; unmatched bases: 8. This CDR3 contains 18 residues. The germline CDR1 and CDR2 sequences are SGDLS and YYNGEE. CDR3 sequence reads: CASSVAIVSGRVTDTQYF. CDR3 DNA sequence: TGTGCCAGCAGCGTAGCTATAGTTAGCGGGAGGGTCACAGATACGCAGTATTTT.

This clone occurred a few times. The chain is built from TRBV28 and TRBJ1-2, with a tentative D call TRBD1 (6 bases). Germline V gene lookup returns CDR1 MDHEN and CDR2 SYDVKM. V lost 7 bases to trimming and J lost 2 bases, with 11 bases between them. CDR3 length: 13 amino acids. The CDR3, as DNA: TGTGCCAGCAACAGGGACGGAAACTATGGCTACACCTTC. The encoded protein is CASNRDGNYGYTF.

This chain uses TRBV5-1 with TRBJ2-6; D call uncertain. V lost 3 bases, J lost 2 bases, and 9 bases lay in between. Germline CDR1 reads SGHRS; CDR2 reads YFSETQ. This CDR3 region has 15 residues. In nucleotides, the CDR3 is TGCGCCAGCAGCTCCGAGGCGGCTGGGGCCAACGTCCTGACTTTC. This encodes CASSSEAAGANVLTF.

J is TRBJ1-4 and V is TRBV27; D unclear. CDR1 is MNHEY, CDR2 SMNVEV, per germline (reference sequence). V lost 5 bases to trimming and J lost 7 bases, with 17 bases between them. The CDR3 length is 15 residues. The CDR3 DNA follows: TGTGCCAGCAGTCTCCGGGGAAACCGAGGTGAAAAACTGTTTTTT. It is translated as CASSLRGNRGEKLFF.

V gene TRBV6-6 combines with J gene TRBJ2-2; TRBD2 is a possible D gene (6 bases). This CDR3 has 14 residues. Trimming left V 2 bases short and J 4 bases short, with 8 bases between. The V gene's germline CDR1 is MNHNY and CDR2 SVGAGI (reference sequence). The CDR3 DNA reads as TGTGCCAGCAGTTACGGCGGGGTCACCGGGGAGCTGTTTTTT. Amino acids: CASSYGGVTGELFF.

The chain has TRBV19 and TRBJ2-1; 9 bases are a match to TRBD1. The germline V gene encodes CDR1 LNHDA and CDR2 SQIVND (reference sequence). With 4 bases clipped from V and 4 bases from J, the junction kept 11 bases outside the gene matches. The CDR3 is 17 amino acids. The CDR3 loop is CASSTRPQTGGYNEQFF. The CDR3 nucleotides read TGTGCCAGTAGTACTAGGCCCCAGACAGGGGGATACAATGAGCAGTTCTTC.

This sequence joins TRBV6-1 and TRBJ2-5; 8 nucleotides align to TRBD2. Germline V CDR1 and CDR2: MNHNS, SASEGT. This CDR3 has 14 residues. V shed 4 bases and J 2 bases; nucleotides not matched to a gene: 3. The CDR3 bases are TGTGCCAGCAGTGTCCGGGGGGGACAAGAGACCCAGTACTTC. It yields the protein CASSVRGGQETQYF.

The chain couples TRBV6-5 to TRBJ1-5; D gene unclear. CDR3 length equals 14 residues. The germline CDR1 and CDR2 sequences are MNHEY and SVGAGI. V shed 2 bases and J shed 0 bases, with 5 bases lying between them. The CDR3 is CASSYGYSNQPQHF. CDR3 DNA sequence: TGTGCCAGCAGTTACGGTTATAGCAATCAGCCCCAGCATTTT.

The chain recombines TRBV7-9 with TRBJ1-6; D remains ambiguous. In germline, CDR1 is SEHNR, CDR2 FQNEAQ (reference sequence). V gave up 2 bases and J gave up 8 bases, with 10 bases separating them. This CDR3 has 14 residues. The chain's CDR3 is CASSLQSADSPLHF. In DNA, the CDR3 is TGTGCCAGCAGCTTACAGTCAGCCGATTCACCCCTCCACTTT. The full variable domain, in which reference TRBV7-9 and TRBJ1-6 provide the parts outside the CDR3, is DTGVSQNPRHKITKRGQNVTFRCDPISEHNRLYWYRQTLGQGPEFLTYFQNEAQLEKSRLLSDRFSAERPKGSFSTLEIQRTEQGDSAMYLCASSLQSADSPLHFGNGTRLTVT.

The rearrangement uses TRBV7-9 and TRBJ1-5, with 10 positions matching TRBD1. There are 15 residues in the CDR3. CDR1 and CDR2 from the germline V gene are SEHNR and FQNEAQ (reference sequence). The junction had 8 bases not matched to a gene; V was cut back by 5 bases and J by 7 bases. The CDR3 DNA reads as TGTGCCAGCAGCACCTCGACAGGGGGCGGGCAGCCCCAGCATTTT. This sequence encodes CASSTSTGGGQPQHF.

The chain has TRBV7-2 and TRBJ2-3; tentative D call: TRBD1 (6 bases). The CDR3 is made up of 14 amino acids. V dropped 3 bases and J dropped 1 base, with 8 bases sitting between them. Germline lookup yields CDR1 SGHTA and CDR2 FQGNSA. The CDR3 nucleotides read TGTGCCAGCAGCTTTCGACAGGGCACAGATACGCAGTATTTT. Translating gives CASSFRQGTDTQYF.